This section outlines one T cell receptor beta chain sequence together with its context. The data were obtained in a study of radiation and T cells in renal cell carcinoma. The sample's time point: blood 4 weeks post-SBRT, at nephrectomy. Indicated treatment: 15 Gy SBRT to primary tumor, nephrectomy 4 weeks later. After SBRT, blood was collected at 2 and 4 weeks, plus baseline. The repertoire was sequenced with immunoSEQ multiplex PCR; TCRdb's copy has only in-frame clones and lacks some. There are fewer than 200,000 clones in the sample; about nine tenths occur only once, and roughly 10% lies in the top ten. The source is a woman in her forties or fifties with renal cell carcinoma. Sequencing used blood, obtained from a patient whose treatment included radiotherapy and nephrectomy.

The DNA for the CDR3 is TGTGTGTCCCGGAACTCTGGGGCCAACGTCCTGACTTTC. Its protein product is CVSRNSGANVLTF. The chain uses TRBV6-5 and TRBJ2-6, with no clear D. Germline assignment: CDR1 MNHEY and CDR2 SVGAGI. The CDR3 spans 13 residues.